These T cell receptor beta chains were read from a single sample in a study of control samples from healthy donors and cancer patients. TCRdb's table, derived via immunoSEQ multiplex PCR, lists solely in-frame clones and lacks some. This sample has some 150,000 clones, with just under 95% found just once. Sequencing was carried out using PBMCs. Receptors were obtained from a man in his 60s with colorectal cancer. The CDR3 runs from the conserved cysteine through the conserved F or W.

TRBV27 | CASSFGYRARQGSPLHF
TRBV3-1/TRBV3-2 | CASSPQYLTRSLSTDTQYF
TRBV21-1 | CASSRPRSGQGVSSYNSPLHF
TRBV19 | CASSIGFMNTEAFF
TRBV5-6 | CASSYGTPYTSDTQYF
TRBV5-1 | CASSWTGGLNTEAFF
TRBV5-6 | CASSLGRGGDSTF
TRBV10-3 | CAIGTENYGYTF
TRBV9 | CASSAGTGREYF
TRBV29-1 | CSGAFGTGRDTQYF
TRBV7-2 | CASSVDRGQWQPQHF